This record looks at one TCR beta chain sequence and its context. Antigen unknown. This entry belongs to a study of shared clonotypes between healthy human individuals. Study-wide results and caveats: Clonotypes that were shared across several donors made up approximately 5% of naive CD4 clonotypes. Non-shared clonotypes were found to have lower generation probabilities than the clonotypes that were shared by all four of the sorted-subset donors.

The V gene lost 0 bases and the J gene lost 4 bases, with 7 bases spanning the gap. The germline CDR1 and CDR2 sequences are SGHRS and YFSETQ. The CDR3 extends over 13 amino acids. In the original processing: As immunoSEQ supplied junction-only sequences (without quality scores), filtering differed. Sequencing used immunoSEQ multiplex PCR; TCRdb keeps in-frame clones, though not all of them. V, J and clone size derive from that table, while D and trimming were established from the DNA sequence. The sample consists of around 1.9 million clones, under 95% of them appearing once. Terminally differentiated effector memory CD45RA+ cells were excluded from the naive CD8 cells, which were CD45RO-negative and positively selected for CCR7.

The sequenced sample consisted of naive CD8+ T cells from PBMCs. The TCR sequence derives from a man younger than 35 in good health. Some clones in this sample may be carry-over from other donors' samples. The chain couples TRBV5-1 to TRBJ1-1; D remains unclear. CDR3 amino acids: CASSLGLPTEAFF. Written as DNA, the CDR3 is TGCGCCAGCAGCTTGGGCCTTCCCACTGAAGCTTTCTTT.